Listed below are T cell receptor beta chains from one sample, sequenced in a study of blood T cell repertoires in COVID-19. Using immunoSEQ multiplex PCR, the repertoire was profiled, and TCRdb retains in-frame clones only, with some absent. The table includes roughly 290,000 clones, around 89% detected once. Sequencing was performed on peripheral blood. These receptors were collected from a man under 40 with acute or convalescent COVID-19. Each CDR3 is given without its conserved first and last residue.

TRBV19	TRBJ1-1	ASSIGTAQSNTEAF
TRBV5-1	TRBJ2-5	ASSLAGGGETQY
TRBV3-1/TRBV3-2	TRBJ2-7	ASSQDLTTSLTY
TRBV6-5	TRBJ1-6	ASSYYSNNSPLH
TRBV2	TRBJ1-2	ASSDRVEFYGYT
TRBV6-1	TRBJ1-1	ASSEFRNTEAF
TRBV3-1/TRBV3-2	TRBJ2-7	ASSYPGTGDEQY
TRBV9	TRBJ2-1	ASSEWSGNEQF
TRBV9	TRBJ1-4	ASSRGGGATNEKLF
TRBV5-1	TRBJ1-1	ASSAREGLNTEAF
TRBV16	TRBJ1-1	ASSPVPRTGMNTEAF
TRBV6-1	TRBJ1-2	ASSDLSAGVYGYT
TRBV7-2	TRBJ2-7	ASSQDRLYEQY
TRBV28	TRBJ2-7	ASSLPPGQHYEQY
TRBV5-1	TRBJ2-7	ASSVNSGSFDEQY
TRBV10-3	TRBJ1-3	AISGGQPASGNTIY
TRBV30	TRBJ1-1	AWSFGRMNTEAF
TRBV5-1	TRBJ2-7	ASSLDSGGPAYEQY
TRBV10-3	TRBJ2-2	AISDNRGLTGELF
TRBV28	TRBJ1-2	ASTPFRQGPNYGYT
TRBV29-1	TRBJ1-2	SAISAGGIYGYT
TRBV21-1	TRBJ1-1	ASRCGHPQSGTEAF
TRBV1	TRBJ1-2	TSKFRGDGYT
TRBV6-1	TRBJ2-3	ASSEFAGGTDTQY
TRBV15	TRBJ1-1	ATGSIMNTEAF
TRBV27	TRBJ2-3	ASSRTGVPDTQY
TRBV18	TRBJ1-2	ASTNQAGSFYGYT
TRBV3-1/TRBV3-2	TRBJ2-3	ASSQSQGVDTQY
TRBV10-3	TRBJ2-1	ATSSGGASNEQF
TRBV5-5	TRBJ2-5	ASSSSGTSGAQGY
TRBV3-1/TRBV3-2	TRBJ2-3	ASSQEYSTDTQY
TRBV6-1	TRBJ1-2	ASSEPRQGHGYT
TRBV12-3/TRBV12-4	TRBJ1-1	ASSFSGNTEAF
TRBV19	TRBJ1-1	ASSMKGQGDTEAF
TRBV28	TRBJ1-5	ASSLGTGGLNQPQH
TRBV28	TRBJ2-5	ASKAGTSGRETQY
TRBV7-9	TRBJ1-1	ASSSLTGTGRAF
TRBV11-3	TRBJ1-1	ASSLRQGTEAF
TRBV5-1	TRBJ2-1	ASSHAFAGGNEQF
TRBV7-9	TRBJ2-3	ASSVRNPRLAGNTDTQY
TRBV7-3	TRBJ2-1	ASSRSGLASNEQF
TRBV27	TRBJ2-3	ASSERGGWSTQY
TRBV27	TRBJ1-4	ASSLSTGDANEKLF
TRBV7-9	TRBJ1-2	ASSPGYGYT
TRBV10-1	TRBJ2-1	ASSESQSEQF
TRBV30	TRBJ2-7	AWSFDRRYEQY
TRBV19	TRBJ1-4	ASKPGFTNEKLF
TRBV19	TRBJ1-4	ASSTRQGGKLF
TRBV6-1	TRBJ1-5	ASSVGTGVGQPQH
TRBV18	TRBJ1-1	ASSPPEGSKEAF
TRBV4-1	TRBJ2-5	ASSQVTEETQY
TRBV5-1	TRBJ2-5	ASSFAYSSVQETQY
TRBV15	TRBJ2-5	ATSRGLAVYQETQY
TRBV5-1	TRBJ2-5	ASSLALAGGLGETQY
TRBV5-1	TRBJ2-1	ASSSGTSGGISYNEQF
TRBV5-6	TRBJ2-4	ASSLALAKNIQY
TRBV18	TRBJ1-2	ASSPDTGQVNYGYT